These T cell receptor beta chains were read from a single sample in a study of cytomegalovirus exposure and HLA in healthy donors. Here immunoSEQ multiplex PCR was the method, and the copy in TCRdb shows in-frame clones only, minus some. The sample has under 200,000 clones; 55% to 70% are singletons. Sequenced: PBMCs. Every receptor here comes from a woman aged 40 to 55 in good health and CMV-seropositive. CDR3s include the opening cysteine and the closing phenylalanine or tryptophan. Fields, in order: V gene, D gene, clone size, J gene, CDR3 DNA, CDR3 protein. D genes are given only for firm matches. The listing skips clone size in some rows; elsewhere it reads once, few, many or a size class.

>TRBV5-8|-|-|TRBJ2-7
TGTGCCAGCAGCTGGAGGGGGCGCGAGCAGTACTTC
CASSWRGREQYF
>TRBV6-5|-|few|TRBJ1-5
TGTGCCAGCAGTTACTCGACGCCCAGGACTAATCAGCCCCAGCATTTT
CASSYSTPRTNQPQHF
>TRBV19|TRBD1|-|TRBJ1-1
TGTGCCAGTAGTAACCGACAGGGACGGGGGAACACTGAAGCTTTCTTT
CASSNRQGRGNTEAFF
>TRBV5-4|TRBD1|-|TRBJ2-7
TGTGCCAGCAGCCCGAGGACAGGGGAGGACTACGAGCAGTACTTC
CASSPRTGEDYEQYF
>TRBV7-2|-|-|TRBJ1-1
TGTGCCAGCAGCTTTACGATTGGGGCGCAGACTGAAGCTTTCTTT
CASSFTIGAQTEAFF
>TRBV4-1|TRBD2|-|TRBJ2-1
TGCGCCAGCAGCCAAGAGGTAGCGGGAGGTTTTGAGCAGTTCTTC
CASSQEVAGGFEQFF
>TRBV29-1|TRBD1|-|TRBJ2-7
TGCAGCGTTGTCAGGACAGGGGACTACGAGCAGTACTTC
CSVVRTGDYEQYF
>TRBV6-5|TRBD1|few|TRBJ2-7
TGTGCCAGCAGTCCCCGGACAGGGGTCGAGCAGTACTTC
CASSPRTGVEQYF
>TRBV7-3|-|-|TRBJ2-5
TGTGCCAGCAGCTTAACGGGGGCTCAAGAGACCCAGTACTTC
CASSLTGAQETQYF
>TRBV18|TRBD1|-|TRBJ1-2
TGTGCCAGCTCGCTACAGGGGGACTATGGCTACACCTTC
CASSLQGDYGYTF
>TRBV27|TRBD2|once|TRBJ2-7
TGTGCCAGCAGTAAAGGTGGCGGGAGAGGGGCCTACGAGCAGTACTTC
CASSKGGGRGAYEQYF
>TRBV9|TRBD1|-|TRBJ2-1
TGTGCCAGCAGCGCCCAAACTGGACAGGGGATCCACAATGAGCAGTTCTTC
CASSAQTGQGIHNEQFF
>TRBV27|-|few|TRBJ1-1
TGTGCCAGCAGGGTGCAGGGAAGCACTGAAGCTTTCTTT
CASRVQGSTEAFF
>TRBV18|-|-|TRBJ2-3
TGTGCCAGCTCACCAAACAGCTATAGCACAGATACGCAGTATTTT
CASSPNSYSTDTQYF
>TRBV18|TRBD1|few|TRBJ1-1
TGTGCCAGCTCACCCCGGACAGGGGAGTCCACTGAAGCTTTCTTT
CASSPRTGESTEAFF
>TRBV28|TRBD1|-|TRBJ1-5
TGTGCCAGCAGTACACTGACAGGGGGTAGCAATCAGCCCCAGCATTTT
CASSTLTGGSNQPQHF
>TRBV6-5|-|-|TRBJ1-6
TGTGCCAGCAGTTATGGGGGGGTCTATAATTCACCCCTCCACTTT
CASSYGGVYNSPLHF
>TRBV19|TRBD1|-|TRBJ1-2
TGTGCCAGTAGTCGACAGGGCGGCTACACCTTC
CASSRQGGYTF
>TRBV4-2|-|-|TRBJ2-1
TGTGCCAGCAGCGGCGGTTCCAGCTCCTACAATGAGCAGTTCTTC
CASSGGSSSYNEQFF
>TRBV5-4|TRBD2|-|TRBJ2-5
TGTGCCAGCAGCTTGGCGAGCGGGGGGGACCGAGAGACCCAGTACTTC
CASSLASGGDRETQYF
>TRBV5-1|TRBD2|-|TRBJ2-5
TGCGCCAGCAGCATCGGGACTAGCGGGGCCGAAGAGACCCAGTACTTC
CASSIGTSGAEETQYF
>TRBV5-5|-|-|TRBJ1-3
TGTGCCAGCAGCATCCAGGGAGGGAACACCATATATTTT
CASSIQGGNTIYF
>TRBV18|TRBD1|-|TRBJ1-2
TGTGCCAGCTCACCACTAGCAGGGGGCCATGGCTACACCTTC
CASSPLAGGHGYTF
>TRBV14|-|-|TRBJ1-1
TGTGCCAGCAGCCGGAGCCTGAACACTGAAGCTTTCTTT
CASSRSLNTEAFF
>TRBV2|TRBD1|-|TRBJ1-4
TGTGCCAGCAGCCCTGATGACAGGGGCGGTGAAAAACTGTTTTTT
CASSPDDRGGEKLFF
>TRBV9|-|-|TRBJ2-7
TGTGCCAGCAGCGCCGGACTCGGACGCACCGATCGAACCTACGAGCAGTACTTC
CASSAGLGRTDRTYEQYF
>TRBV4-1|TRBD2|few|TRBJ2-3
TGCGCCAGCAGCCACACTAGCGGAACTAGCACAGATACGCAGTATTTT
CASSHTSGTSTDTQYF
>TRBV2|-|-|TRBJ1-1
TGTGCCAGCAGTGAGGAGCAGCTAATGAACACTGAAGCTTTCTTT
CASSEEQLMNTEAFF
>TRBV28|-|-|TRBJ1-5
TGTGCCAGCAGCCCAATTTACAGGGCAGGGAGCAATCAGCCCCAGCATTTT
CASSPIYRAGSNQPQHF